Given below is one T cell receptor (beta chain) in context. The germline CDR1 and CDR2 sequences are SGHAT and FQNNGV. The length of the CDR3 is 16 residues. The ends were cut back, 3 bases at V and 2 bases at J, with 17 bases in the middle. The data belong to a study of blood T cell repertoires in COVID-19. About the research overall: Acute-phase and convalescent COVID-19 samples originated in the United States, Italy and Spain. T cells, B-cell-depleted T cells, or PBMCs provided the cDNA or gDNA that served as material.

Per the original data handling: Reference gene primer amplification gave nucleated cell count estimates. The data were produced by immunoSEQ multiplex PCR, yet TCRdb's version contains in-frame clones alone and is incomplete. The DNA gave D and trimming, while V, J and clone size come from that table. The table has around 200,000 clones, 80% seen once; the top ten hold roughly 6%. The origin of this receptor is a woman in her 70s with acute or convalescent COVID-19. This chain links TRBV11-2 with TRBJ2-7; tentatively, D is TRBD2 (5 bases). Sequenced material: peripheral blood. Written as DNA, the CDR3 is TGTGCCAGCAGCTTGAGGGAGTTAGGGATGACCTACGAGCAGTACTTC. Translating it yields CASSLRELGMTYEQYF.